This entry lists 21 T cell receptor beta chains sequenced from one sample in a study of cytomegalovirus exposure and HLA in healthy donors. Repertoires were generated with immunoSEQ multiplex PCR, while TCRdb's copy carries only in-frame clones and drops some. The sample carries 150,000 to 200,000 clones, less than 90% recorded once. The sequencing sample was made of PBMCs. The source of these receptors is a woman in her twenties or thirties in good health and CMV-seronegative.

The CDR3 DNA is TGCAGTGCTAGCCGAGCTGAAGCTTTCTTT. It specifies CSASRAEAFF. The chain is built from TRBV20-1 and TRBJ1-1, with D uncertain. Per the germline V gene, CDR1 is DFQATT and CDR2 is SNEGSKA (reference sequence). The CDR3 loop spans 10 amino acids. V was shortened by 3 bases and J by 6 bases, with 5 bases between the two germline ends.

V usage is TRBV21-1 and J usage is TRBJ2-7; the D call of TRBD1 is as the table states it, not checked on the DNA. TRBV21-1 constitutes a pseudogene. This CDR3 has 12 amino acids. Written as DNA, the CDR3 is TGTGCCAGCACCTCTTGGCACTACGAGCAGTACTTC. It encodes CASTSWHYEQYF.

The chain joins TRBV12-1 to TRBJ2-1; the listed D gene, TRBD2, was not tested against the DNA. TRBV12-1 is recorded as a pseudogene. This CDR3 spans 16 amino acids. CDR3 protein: CASSSPVAGGYNEQFF. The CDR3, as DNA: TGTGCCAGCAGCTCCCCGGTAGCGGGGGGATATAATGAGCAGTTCTTC.

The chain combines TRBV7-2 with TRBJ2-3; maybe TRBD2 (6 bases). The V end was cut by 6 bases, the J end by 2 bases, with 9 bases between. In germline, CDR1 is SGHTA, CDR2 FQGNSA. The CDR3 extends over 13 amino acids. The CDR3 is CASRGLDTDTQYF. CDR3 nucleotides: TGTGCCAGCAGGGGACTCGACACAGATACGCAGTATTTT.

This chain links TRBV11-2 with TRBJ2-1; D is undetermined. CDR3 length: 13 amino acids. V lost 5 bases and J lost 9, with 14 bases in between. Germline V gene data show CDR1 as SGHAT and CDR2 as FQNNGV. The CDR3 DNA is TGTGCCAGCAGCCCCAATGGGCGTTTTGAGCAGTTCTTC. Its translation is CASSPNGRFEQFF.

CDR3 protein: CASSRGGVDSYNSPLHF. The CDR3, as DNA: TGTGCCAGCAGCCGGGGGGGGGTTGACTCCTATAATTCACCCCTCCACTTT. The chain joins TRBV4-2 to TRBJ1-6; a weak D match, TRBD1 (5 bases). Germline CDR1 is LGHNA and CDR2 is YNFKEQ. The V and J ends lost 4 bases and 0 bases respectively, with 13 bases between them. CDR3 size: 17 residues.

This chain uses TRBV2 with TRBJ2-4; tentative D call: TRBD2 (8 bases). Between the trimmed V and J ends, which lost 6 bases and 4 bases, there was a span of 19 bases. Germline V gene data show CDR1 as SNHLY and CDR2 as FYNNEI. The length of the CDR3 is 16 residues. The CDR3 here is CASRDHRGGGKNIQYF. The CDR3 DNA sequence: TGTGCCAGCAGGGACCACAGGGGCGGGGGGAAAAACATTCAGTACTTC.

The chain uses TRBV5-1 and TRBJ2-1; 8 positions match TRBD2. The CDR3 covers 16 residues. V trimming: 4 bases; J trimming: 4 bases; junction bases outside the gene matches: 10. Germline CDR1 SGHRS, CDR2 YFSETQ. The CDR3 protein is CASSVGAGGPYNEQFF. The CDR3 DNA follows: TGCGCCAGCAGCGTAGGCGCGGGAGGTCCATACAATGAGCAGTTCTTC.

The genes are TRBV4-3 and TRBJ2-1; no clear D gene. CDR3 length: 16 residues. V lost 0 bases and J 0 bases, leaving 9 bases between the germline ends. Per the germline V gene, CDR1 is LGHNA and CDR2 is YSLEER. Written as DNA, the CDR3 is TGCGCCAGCAGCCAAGATTACGTGAGCTCCTACAATGAGCAGTTCTTC. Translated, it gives CASSQDYVSSYNEQFF.

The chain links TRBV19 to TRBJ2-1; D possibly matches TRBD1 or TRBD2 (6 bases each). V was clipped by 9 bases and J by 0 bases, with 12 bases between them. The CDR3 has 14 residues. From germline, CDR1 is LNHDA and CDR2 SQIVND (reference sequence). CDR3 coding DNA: TGTGCCAGCAGAACGGGGGCCTCCTACAATGAGCAGTTCTTC. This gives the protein CASRTGASYNEQFF.

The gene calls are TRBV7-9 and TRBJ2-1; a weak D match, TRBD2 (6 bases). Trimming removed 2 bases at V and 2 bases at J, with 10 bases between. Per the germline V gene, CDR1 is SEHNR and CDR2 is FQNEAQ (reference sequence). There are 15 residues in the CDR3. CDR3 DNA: TGTGCCAGCAGCTTACGTAGCGGACCCTACAATGAGCAGTTCTTC. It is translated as CASSLRSGPYNEQFF.

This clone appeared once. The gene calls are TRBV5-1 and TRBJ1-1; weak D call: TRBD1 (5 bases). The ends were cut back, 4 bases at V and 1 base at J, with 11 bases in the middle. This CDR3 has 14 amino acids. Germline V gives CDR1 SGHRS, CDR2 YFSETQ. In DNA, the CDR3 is TGCGCCAGCAGCAGAAATGGGGGGAACACTGAAGCTTTCTTT. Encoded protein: CASSRNGGNTEAFF.

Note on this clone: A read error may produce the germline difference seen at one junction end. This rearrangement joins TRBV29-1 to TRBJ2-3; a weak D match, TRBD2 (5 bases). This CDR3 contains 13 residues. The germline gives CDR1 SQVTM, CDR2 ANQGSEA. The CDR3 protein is CSAARDSTDTQYF. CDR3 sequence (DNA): TGCAGCGCCGCACGGGATAGCACAGATACGCAATATTTT.

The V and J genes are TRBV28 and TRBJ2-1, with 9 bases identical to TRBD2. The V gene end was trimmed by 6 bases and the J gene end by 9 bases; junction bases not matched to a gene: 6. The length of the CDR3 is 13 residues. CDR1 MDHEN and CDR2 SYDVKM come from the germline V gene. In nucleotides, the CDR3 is TGTGCCAGCAGCCTAGCGGGATCACCTGAGCAGTTCTTC. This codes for CASSLAGSPEQFF.

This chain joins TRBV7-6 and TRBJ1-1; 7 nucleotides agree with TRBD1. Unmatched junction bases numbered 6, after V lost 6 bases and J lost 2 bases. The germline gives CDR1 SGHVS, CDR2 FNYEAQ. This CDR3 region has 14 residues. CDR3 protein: CASSQGTANTEAFF. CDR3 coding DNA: TGTGCCAGCAGTCAGGGGACAGCTAACACTGAAGCTTTCTTT.

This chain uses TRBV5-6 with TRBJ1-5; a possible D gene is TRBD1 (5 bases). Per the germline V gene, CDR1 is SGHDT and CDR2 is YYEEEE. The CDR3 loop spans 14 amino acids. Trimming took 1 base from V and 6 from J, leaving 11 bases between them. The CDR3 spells CASSLYRFGQPQHF. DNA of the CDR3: TGTGCCAGCAGCTTGTACAGGTTTGGTCAGCCCCAGCATTTT.

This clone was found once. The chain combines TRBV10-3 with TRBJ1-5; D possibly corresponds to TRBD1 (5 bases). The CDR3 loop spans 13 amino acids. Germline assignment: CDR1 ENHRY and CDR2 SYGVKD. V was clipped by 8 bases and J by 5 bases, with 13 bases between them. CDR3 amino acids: CAIGRGRDQPQHF. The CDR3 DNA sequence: TGTGCCATCGGACGGGGCCGAGATCAGCCCCAGCATTTT.

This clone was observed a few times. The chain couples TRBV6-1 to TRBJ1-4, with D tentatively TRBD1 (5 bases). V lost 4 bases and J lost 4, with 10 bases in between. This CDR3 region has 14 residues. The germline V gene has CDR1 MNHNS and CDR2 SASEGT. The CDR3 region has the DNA TGTGCCAGCAGTGGACAGTTTGGTAATGAAAAACTGTTTTTT. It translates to CASSGQFGNEKLFF.

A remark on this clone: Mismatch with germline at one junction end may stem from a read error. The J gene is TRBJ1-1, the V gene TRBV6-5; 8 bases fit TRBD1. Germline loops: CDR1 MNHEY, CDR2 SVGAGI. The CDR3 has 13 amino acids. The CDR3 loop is CASTYRGNTEAFF. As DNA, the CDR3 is TGTGCCAGCACTTACAGGGGGAATACTGAAGCTTTCTTT.

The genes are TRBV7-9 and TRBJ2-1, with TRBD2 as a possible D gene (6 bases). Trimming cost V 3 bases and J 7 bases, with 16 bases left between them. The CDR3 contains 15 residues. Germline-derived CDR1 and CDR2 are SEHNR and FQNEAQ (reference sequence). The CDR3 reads CASSFNRGIGNEQFF. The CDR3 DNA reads TGTGCCAGCAGCTTCAATCGGGGGATCGGGAATGAGCAGTTCTTC.

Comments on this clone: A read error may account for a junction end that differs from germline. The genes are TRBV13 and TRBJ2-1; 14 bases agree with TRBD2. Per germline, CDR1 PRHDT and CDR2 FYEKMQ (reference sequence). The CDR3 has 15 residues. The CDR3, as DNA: TGTGCCAGCAGCATAGGACTAGCGGGAGGCAATGAGCAGTTCTTC. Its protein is CASSIGLAGGNEQFF.